Below are 25 T cell receptor beta chains sequenced from a single sample in a study of prognosis after radiotherapy for stage I lung cancer (dated by TCRdb to the early 2020s). Sequenced using an Illumina HiSeq 3000. Two rounds of multiplex PCR on genomic DNA were used to amplify the TCR beta CDR3 region. In the first PCR round, primers specific to each TRBV and TRBJ gene were used, and the primer sequences were filed in Chinese patent CN105087789A. TCRdb trimmed public reads at Q25 via fastp, called clones via MiXCR and kept in-frame beta chains. Each CDR3 protein gets just one entry, which takes the most common genes and DNA from the rows behind it. This sample is represented by 11,000 to 15,000 distinct CDR3 sequences; 25% to 30% of them were singletons. The ten top clones hold over 10% of the sample. Here the sequenced sample was PBMCs, taken before or after stereotactic body radiation therapy (not recorded which). Source of these receptors: a donor at least 50 years old with non-small cell lung cancer.

This chain uses TRBV7-8 with TRBJ2-5; TRBD2 agrees at 8 bases. Germline loops: CDR1 SGHVS, CDR2 FQNEAQ. V trimming: 2 bases; J trimming: 7 bases; junction bases outside the gene matches: 3. The CDR3 totals 13 residues. The CDR3 loop reads CASSLRGGWTQYF. DNA for the CDR3: TGTGCCAGCAGCTTACGGGGGGGGTGGACCCAGTACTTC.

Concerning this clonotype: Germline and junction disagree at one end, which may indicate a read error. The J gene is TRBJ2-3, the V gene TRBV7-2, with 8 positions matching TRBD1. The germline CDR1 and CDR2 sequences are SGHTA and FQGNSA. The CDR3 covers 15 residues. The DNA for the CDR3 is TGTTCCAGCAGCTTAGGACAGGGATACACAGATGCGCAGTATTTT. Translating gives CSSSLGQGYTDAQYF.

There are many counts of this clonotype. This chain connects TRBV5-5 to TRBJ1-5; 10 bases are shared with TRBD1. V was pared by 4 bases and J by 7 bases, with 8 bases of the junction left unmatched. Germline V CDR1 and CDR2: SGHKS, YYEKEE (reference sequence). This CDR3 contains 15 residues. The CDR3 protein is CASSLDRGRGQPQHF. CDR3 nucleotides: TGTGCCAGCAGCCTCGACAGGGGGCGCGGGCAGCCCCAGCATTTT.

This clonotype qualifies as medium-sized (0.01 to 0.1%). The chain is built from TRBV25-1 and TRBJ2-1; D remains unclear. The CDR3 contains 13 residues. Germline V gene sequence: CDR1 MGHDK, CDR2 SYGVNS. Trimming stripped 2 bases from V and 12 bases from J, with 14 bases between. Here the CDR3 reads CASSELDFPRQFF. The DNA of the CDR3 is TGTGCCAGCAGTGAACTCGACTTCCCCCGGCAGTTCTTC.

By share, this clonotype counts as medium-sized. The chain combines TRBV20-1 with TRBJ2-3; no clear D gene. Germline V lookup: CDR1 DFQATT, CDR2 SNEGSKA (reference sequence). This CDR3 spans 12 amino acids. The V end lost 6 bases, the J end lost 2 bases, and 9 bases lay between the germline ends. The CDR3 spells CSADGDTDTQYF. The CDR3 bases are TGCAGTGCCGATGGGGACACAGATACGCAGTATTTT.

The J gene is TRBJ1-4, the V gene TRBV6-1; 8 bases fit TRBD1. The CDR3 runs to 18 residues. V shed 3 bases and J 7 bases; nucleotides not matched to a gene: 16. CDR1 MNHNS and CDR2 SASEGT come from the germline V gene. The CDR3 is CASSETTGEGLWGEKLFF. CDR3 sequence (DNA): TGTGCCAGCAGTGAGACGACAGGGGAGGGGCTTTGGGGTGAAAAACTGTTTTTT.

Many counts were recorded for this clonotype. The J gene is TRBJ2-3, the V gene TRBV9, with 7 bases identical to TRBD2. The germline CDR1 and CDR2 sequences are SGDLS and YYNGEE. The CDR3 is made up of 16 amino acids. The trim removed 3 bases at V and 2 bases at J, leaving 9 bases unmatched. The CDR3 here is CASSGGGGGFTDTQYF. The CDR3 coding sequence is TGTGCCAGCAGCGGAGGTGGCGGGGGATTCACAGATACGCAGTATTTT.

This clonotype is medium-sized. CDR3 sequence: CASSDIAGAGTGELFF. CDR3 DNA: TGTGCCAGCAGTGACATAGCGGGGGCTGGTACCGGGGAGCTGTTTTTT. This chain joins TRBV6-1 and TRBJ2-2; TRBD2 aligns across 9 bases. The trim removed 3 bases at V and 5 bases at J, leaving 7 bases unmatched. The V gene's germline CDR1 is MNHNS and CDR2 SASEGT. The CDR3 loop spans 16 amino acids.

In its sample, this clonotype is medium-sized. DNA of the CDR3: TGTGCCAGCAGCTTCGGCAAGCGCCCTGGAAACACCATATATTTT. Its translation: CASSFGKRPGNTIYF. The chain is built from TRBV13 and TRBJ1-3; D uncertain. Germline V gene data show CDR1 as PRHDT and CDR2 as FYEKMQ (reference sequence). Trimming took 3 bases from V and 2 from J, leaving 11 bases between them. This CDR3 is 15 amino acids long.

The chain carries TRBV27 and TRBJ2-2, with 7 bases identical to TRBD2. V lost 7 bases to trimming and J lost 4 bases; unmatched junction nucleotides: 9. The CDR3 length is 15 residues. CDR1 is MNHEY and CDR2 is SMNVEV in the germline V gene (reference sequence). Here the CDR3 DNA reads TGTGCCAGCATAGAGCTAGCGGTAAGCACCGGGGAGCTGTTTTTT. This encodes CASIELAVSTGELFF.

V usage is TRBV20-1 and J usage is TRBJ1-1, with D maybe TRBD1 (6 bases). This CDR3 comprises 12 residues. Germline lookup yields CDR1 DFQATT and CDR2 SNEGSKA (reference sequence). V lost 6 bases, J lost 0 bases, and 8 bases lay in between. In DNA, the CDR3 is TGCAGTGCCAGGGGAATGAACACTGAAGCTTTCTTT. Amino acid sequence: CSARGMNTEAFF.

This clonotype is categorized as medium-sized. CDR3 residues: CASSLEGRGFYGYTF. The CDR3 coding sequence is TGTGCCAGCAGCTTGGAGGGCAGGGGATTTTATGGCTACACCTTC. V and J are TRBV5-6 and TRBJ1-2; maybe TRBD1 (6 bases). Germline lookup yields CDR1 SGHDT and CDR2 YYEEEE. Trimming took off 0 bases at V and 5 bases at J, with 14 bases between the two ends. This CDR3 contains 15 residues.

This clonotype showed up many times. V usage is TRBV4-1 and J usage is TRBJ1-1; D is unresolved. Germline V CDR1 and CDR2: MGHRA, YSYEKL. CDR3 length: 17 residues. Trimming stripped 4 bases from V and 4 bases from J, with 22 bases between. The CDR3 spells CASSPPPRRQKSTEAFF. In DNA form, the CDR3 reads TGCGCCAGCAGCCCCCCCCCCAGGCGGCAGAAGAGCACTGAAGCTTTCTTT.

This clonotype has a count of ten or more. It may be a read error: a sequence one base away is much more abundant. The CDR3 coding sequence is TGCGCCAGCAGCTTGAGGGACAGGGCCCACGGGCAGTACTTC. This translates into CASSLRDRAHGQYF. This sequence joins TRBV5-1 and TRBJ2-7; the match to TRBD1 covers 9 bases. The CDR3 extends over 14 amino acids. Germline trimming cut 1 base from V and 9 bases from J; bases unmatched to any gene: 8. Germline values: CDR1 SGHRS, CDR2 YFSETQ.

Ten or more counts support this clonotype. This chain connects TRBV4-1 to TRBJ2-7; TRBD1 or TRBD2 may be the D gene (5 bases each). In germline, CDR1 is MGHRA, CDR2 YSYEKL. The CDR3 covers 18 residues. The V end was cut by 1 base, the J end by 2 bases, with 21 bases between. CDR3 loop: CASSQGPGGGHLTYEQYF. In DNA form, the CDR3 reads TGCGCCAGCAGCCAAGGCCCTGGGGGTGGGCATTTAACCTACGAGCAGTACTTC.

In regard to this clonotype: This likely came from a read error, as a far larger clone is one base away. The chain combines TRBV6-6 with TRBJ2-1; D not resolved. Germline-derived CDR1 and CDR2 are MNHNY and SVGAGI (reference sequence). The CDR3 runs 13 residues. Deletions cut 0 bases from V and 8 bases from J, with 8 bases between. In DNA, the CDR3 is TGTGCCAGCAGTTACTCCGGTGGTTATGAGCAGTTCTTC. It yields the protein CASSYSGGYEQFF.

There are many counts of this clonotype. This chain joins TRBV5-6 and TRBJ2-2, with D maybe TRBD2 (6 bases). The CDR3 totals 16 residues. Per germline, CDR1 SGHDT and CDR2 YYEEEE. V shed 4 bases and J shed 8 bases, with 21 bases lying between them. The CDR3 sequence is CASSRRGRGWFGELFF. CDR3 nucleotides: TGTGCCAGCAGCCGACGGGGGAGAGGGTGGTTTGGGGAGCTGTTTTTT.

There are many counts of this clonotype. The rearrangement links TRBV29-1 to TRBJ1-1; D is unresolved. This CDR3 spans 15 amino acids. CDR1 and CDR2 from the germline V gene are SQVTM and ANQGSEA. V lost 1 base to trimming and J lost 2 bases, with 14 bases between them. In DNA, the CDR3 is TGCAGCGTTGAAGGCGAAGGAAAGGCTAACACTGAAGCTTTCTTT. Translating gives CSVEGEGKANTEAFF.

The rearrangement uses TRBV6-2 or TRBV6-3 and TRBJ1-6; 11 nucleotides align to TRBD1. This CDR3 has 14 residues. Germline V CDR1 and CDR2: MNHEY, SVGEGT. The trim removed 6 bases at V and 9 bases at J, leaving 4 bases unmatched. In DNA form, the CDR3 reads TGTGCCAGCAGCGGGACAGGGGGTAGTTCACCCCTCCACTTT. Translating it yields CASSGTGGSSPLHF.

The J gene is TRBJ1-1, the V gene TRBV5-5; 10 bases align to TRBD1. Trimming took 3 bases from V and 0 from J; bases not matched to a gene: 2. The CDR3 has 15 amino acids. Germline CDR1 SGHKS, CDR2 YYEKEE (reference sequence). CDR3 in amino acids: CASSWDRGMNTEAFF. CDR3 DNA: TGTGCCAGCAGCTGGGACAGGGGAATGAACACTGAAGCTTTCTTT.

The table lists this clonotype with a few counts. One junction end does not reproduce the germline sequence, and a read error may be involved. The rearrangement joins TRBV12-3 or TRBV12-4 to TRBJ1-3; TRBD1 agrees at 8 bases. There are 14 residues in the CDR3. DNA of the CDR3: TGTGTCAGCAGTTTCCAGACAGGGGTTCATTCCATATATTTT. This sequence encodes CVSSFQTGVHSIYF.

This clonotype is medium-sized. The chain carries TRBV28 and TRBJ1-2; D unresolved. V was clipped by 6 bases and J by 8 bases, with 13 bases between them. The CDR3 sequence is 12 residues long. Germline CDR1 reads MDHEN; CDR2 reads SYDVKM. The CDR3 protein is CASSSKMGGYTF. The CDR3 region has the DNA TGTGCCAGCAGCTCTAAAATGGGCGGCTACACCTTC.

This clonotype occurred many times. J is TRBJ2-2 and V is TRBV14; 7 positions match TRBD1. J gave up 5 bases and V 1 base, and 4 bases lay outside the gene matches. There are 15 residues in the CDR3. Per germline, CDR1 SGHDN and CDR2 FVKESK. The CDR3 sequence is CASSQGTGGTGELFF. CDR3 in DNA: TGTGCCAGCAGCCAAGGGACAGGAGGAACCGGGGAGCTGTTTTTT.

This clonotype is deemed medium-sized (0.01 to 0.1%). The chain uses TRBV6-1 and TRBJ2-7; 8 bases map to TRBD2. Germline CDR1 MNHNS, CDR2 SASEGT. V lost 10 bases, J lost 4 bases, and 6 bases stayed unmatched. This CDR3 is built from 12 residues. As DNA, the CDR3 is TGTGCCATGCGGGGGGCATTATACGAGCAGTACTTC. Translating it yields CAMRGALYEQYF.

This clonotype was seen repeatedly, ten times or more. The missing conserved phenylalanine or tryptophan at the end of this CDR3 makes a read error likely. The DNA is left out, because the CDR3 cannot be placed on it with certainty; the CDR3 is given as TCRdb lists it. V and J are TRBV29-1 and TRBJ1-3; TRBD1, the table's D call, lacks a check against the DNA. Germline lookup yields CDR1 SQVTM and CDR2 ANQGSEA. The CDR3 has 10 residues if both end residues are counted. This CDR3 reads CSVVLGLRNV.